The rows below give T cell receptor beta chains drawn from one sample of a study of regulatory T cells in long-lasting Graves disease. In TCRdb, the multiplex PCR reads were re-called with MiXCR into one record per CDR3 protein. The sample includes 300,000 to 400,000 distinct CDR3 sequences, around 16% seen only once; the top ten take about 20%. The sequences come from peripheral blood mononuclear cells (PBMCs), collected at new diagnosis, from a patient treated with antithyroid drugs. The receptors originated from a female donor with Graves disease. Both conserved end residues are part of each CDR3. Part of the rows lack a size; the others show once, few, many or a class for expanded clones.

many	TRBV5-1	TRBJ1-2	16	CASSFRDRVSRSGYTF
many	TRBV28	TRBJ1-2	15	CASSLIEAYNYGYTF
many	TRBV6-2/TRBV6-3	TRBJ2-3	11	CASKTTDTQYF
NA	TRBV12-3/TRBV12-4	TRBJ2-2	18	CASSHRLLGISNTGELFF
few	TRBV9	TRBJ1-5	15	CASSVEGLSNQPQHF
many	TRBV12-3/TRBV12-4	TRBJ2-2	15	CASSSLPPNTGELFF
many	TRBV30	TRBJ1-5	13	CAWCEGGDQPQHF
few	TRBV19	TRBJ1-2	15	CASSARDSFNYGYTF
many	TRBV4-1	TRBJ1-6	16	CASSQRSETRNSPLHF
many	TRBV7-2	TRBJ2-7	14	CASSGWWFGYEQYF
few	TRBV27	TRBJ1-6	14	CASSPRQYNSPLHF
NA	TRBV12-5	TRBJ2-3	15	CASGLVLEGTDTQYF
many	TRBV20-1	TRBJ2-3	15	CSASGLAESTDTQYF
few	TRBV5-6	TRBJ2-2	13	CASSQPPTGELFF
once	TRBV11-3	TRBJ2-1	15	CASSLMGAGYNEQFF
few	TRBV20-1	TRBJ2-5	15	CSAQDRGHYQETQYF
many	TRBV5-1	TRBJ1-2	14	CASSLEGTGSFYTF
few	TRBV4-1	TRBJ1-2	13	CASSRTGTGSYTF
many	TRBV28	TRBJ2-5	14	CASSPFRGVETQYF
many	TRBV5-1	TRBJ2-3	15	CASSFPDQGTDTQYF
once	TRBV27	TRBJ1-2	19	CASSRGWGRPGEVNYGYTF
few	TRBV5-5	TRBJ1-2	16	CASSFEDTRDNYGYTF